A single sample gave rise to the 18 T cell receptor beta chains below, sequenced in a study of blood T cell repertoires in COVID-19. Clones were sequenced by immunoSEQ multiplex PCR, and TCRdb holds only the in-frame ones, with some missing. The sample has 170,000 or so clones; around 87% are singletons. What was sequenced was peripheral blood. These receptors were obtained from a man between 40 and 49 years old with active or convalescent COVID-19.

This chain connects TRBV29-1 to TRBJ1-4, with 7 bases matching TRBD1. CDR1 is SQVTM and CDR2 is ANQGSEA in the germline V gene. The CDR3 spans 17 residues. Losses at the gene ends were 4 bases for V and 6 bases for J; bases not matched to a gene: 17. The CDR3 region has the DNA TGCAGCGTTGCCCAAAACCCCCGACAGGGATGGGATGAAAAACTGTTTTTT. Encoded protein: CSVAQNPRQGWDEKLFF.

The chain recombines TRBV6-1 with TRBJ2-2; D is perhaps TRBD2 (5 bases). V was shortened by 3 bases and J by 5 bases, with 7 bases between the two germline ends. The CDR3 totals 13 residues. The V gene's germline CDR1 is MNHNS and CDR2 SASEGT. The DNA of the CDR3 is TGTGCCAGCAGTGAGGGAGTTACCGGGGAGCTGTTTTTT. Amino acid sequence: CASSEGVTGELFF.

The chain is built from TRBV14 and TRBJ2-1; 8 nucleotides align to TRBD2. The CDR3 contains 13 residues. V gave up 1 base and J gave up 9 bases; unmatched junction bases: 2. Germline CDR1 is SGHDN and CDR2 is FVKESK. The CDR3: CASSQAGGLEQFF. The CDR3 nucleotides are TGTGCCAGCAGCCAAGCGGGGGGGCTTGAGCAGTTCTTC. Together with reference TRBV14 and TRBJ2-1, the CDR3 gives the full variable domain: EAGVTQFPSHSVIEKGQTVTLRCDPISGHDNLYWYRRVMGKEIKFLLHFVKESKQDESGMPNNRFLAERTGGTYSTLKVQPAELEDSGVYFCASSQAGGLEQFFGPGTRLTVL.

V gene TRBV30 combines with J gene TRBJ2-4, with D tentatively TRBD1 (6 bases). The CDR3 sequence is 13 residues long. V lost 1 base and J lost 7, with 11 bases in between. Germline CDR1 and CDR2: GTSNPN and SVGIG (reference sequence). The CDR3: CAWSALDSNIQYF. The CDR3 coding sequence is TGTGCCTGGAGTGCGCTGGACAGCAACATTCAGTACTTC. The full variable domain, completed using reference TRBV30 and TRBJ2-4, is SQTIHQWPATLVQPVGSPLSLECTVEGTSNPNLYWYRQAAGRGLQLLFYSVGIGQISSEVPQNLSASRPQDRQFILSSKKLLLSDSGFYLCAWSALDSNIQYFGAGTRLSVL.

CDR3 sequence reads: CASGFGAYEQYF. CDR3 coding DNA: TGTGCTAGTGGTTTCGGGGCCTACGAGCAGTACTTC. The chain recombines TRBV12-5 with TRBJ2-7; perhaps TRBD2 as D (5 bases). This CDR3 region has 12 residues. Germline loops: CDR1 LGHNT, CDR2 FRNRAP. Trimming removed 3 bases from V and 2 bases from J, with 5 bases in between.

The V call is TRBV30, the J call TRBJ2-3; 13 bases match TRBD2. In germline, CDR1 is GTSNPN, CDR2 SVGIG (reference sequence). V lost 5 bases to trimming and J lost 4 bases; unmatched junction nucleotides: 6. This CDR3 is built from 15 residues. This chain's CDR3 is CAWALGLAGSDTQYF. The CDR3 nucleotides are TGTGCCTGGGCCTTGGGACTAGCGGGGTCAGATACGCAGTATTTT.

CDR3 in amino acids: CASSPEGLIPNYGYTF. The CDR3 DNA follows: TGTGCCAGCTCACCTGAGGGTCTTATTCCCAACTATGGCTACACCTTC. J is TRBJ1-2 and V is TRBV18; D remains ambiguous. The CDR3 extends over 16 amino acids. Germline-derived CDR1 and CDR2 are KGHSH and LQKENI. Trimming took 3 bases from V and 2 from J, leaving 16 bases between them.

The genes are TRBV18 and TRBJ2-7; TRBD2 matches 9 bases. J lost 2 bases, V lost 0 bases, and 2 bases had no gene match. The CDR3 sequence is 15 residues long. From germline, CDR1 is KGHSH and CDR2 LQKENI. Here the CDR3 DNA reads TGTGCCAGCTCACCACCCCTAGCGGGGACCTACGAGCAGTACTTC. The encoded protein is CASSPPLAGTYEQYF.

The chain couples TRBV3-1 (or the pseudogene TRBV3-2) to TRBJ1-5; no clear D. Germline V CDR1 and CDR2: LGHDT, YNNKEL (reference sequence). V gave up 9 bases and J gave up 0 bases, with 12 bases separating them. CDR3 length: 14 amino acids. The CDR3 loop is CASSQADSNQPQHF. CDR3 nucleotides: TGTGCCAGTTCCCAAGCGGATAGCAATCAGCCCCAGCATTTT.

CDR3 protein: CASSQGYRGGRNLNTEAFF. The CDR3 bases are TGTGCCAGCAGCCAAGGTTACCGGGGCGGGAGAAATTTGAACACTGAAGCTTTCTTT. The chain joins TRBV3-1 (or the pseudogene TRBV3-2) to TRBJ1-1, with D perhaps TRBD1 (5 bases). Trimming shortened V by 1 base and J by 0 bases, and 21 bases separated the two germline ends. This CDR3 region has 19 residues. CDR1 is LGHDT, CDR2 YNNKEL, per germline (reference sequence).

The genes are TRBV21-1 and TRBJ2-7; the table names TRBD1, a call not compared with the DNA. TRBV21-1 is classified as a pseudogene. The CDR3 is made up of 16 amino acids. The chain's CDR3 is CASSKSGQMNPYEQYF. The CDR3 DNA reads as TGTGCCAGCAGCAAAAGTGGGCAGATGAACCCCTACGAGCAGTACTTC.

J is TRBJ1-4 and V is TRBV28, with D possibly TRBD1 on 6 matching bases. The CDR3 runs to 12 residues. The germline V and J ends were trimmed by 11 bases and 6 bases, with 13 bases remaining between them. Germline-derived CDR1 and CDR2 are MDHEN and SYDVKM. The CDR3 reads CAAGGRYEKLFF. CDR3 nucleotide sequence: TGTGCCGCCGGGGGGCGATATGAAAAACTGTTTTTT.

This rearrangement joins TRBV7-9 to TRBJ2-3, with D hard to call. The CDR3 is 14 residues long. The V and J ends lost 5 bases and 0 bases respectively, with 9 bases between them. Germline CDR1 reads SEHNR; CDR2 reads FQNEAQ (reference sequence). CDR3 in amino acids: CASSISTSTDTQYF. The DNA for the CDR3 is TGTGCCAGCAGCATCTCTACTAGCACAGATACGCAGTATTTT.

The V and J genes are TRBV25-1 and TRBJ2-7, with D hard to call. The CDR3 is 11 amino acids. CDR1 is MGHDK, CDR2 SYGVNS, per germline. V lost 4 bases to trimming and J lost 3 bases, with 4 bases between them. CDR3 region: CASSANYEQYF. CDR3 bases: TGTGCCAGCAGTGCCAACTACGAGCAGTACTTC.

Only one count was recorded for this clone. This chain links TRBV5-1 with TRBJ1-4, with D tentatively TRBD1 (6 bases). Germline V lookup: CDR1 SGHRS, CDR2 YFSETQ. This CDR3 has 14 residues. V was clipped by 4 bases and J by 5 bases, with 12 bases between them. The CDR3 reads CASSAGAQNEKLFF. In DNA, the CDR3 is TGCGCCAGCAGCGCGGGGGCTCAGAATGAAAAACTGTTTTTT.

The CDR3 region is CASSLPLLGLAVGADTQYF. CDR3 sequence (DNA): TGTGCCAGCAGCCTCCCTCTCCTCGGGCTAGCGGTTGGGGCAGATACGCAGTATTTT. The chain couples TRBV2 to TRBJ2-3; 7 bases align to TRBD2. Germline V CDR1 and CDR2: SNHLY, FYNNEI. The length of the CDR3 is 19 residues. Trimming removed 6 bases from V and 4 bases from J; junction bases left unmatched: 22.

This CDR3 is CASSVDHRPNNSPLHF. The CDR3 DNA follows: TGTGCCAGCAGCGTAGATCACAGGCCCAATAATTCACCCCTCCACTTT. The gene calls are TRBV9 and TRBJ1-6; D is possibly TRBD1 (5 bases). Germline V gene data show CDR1 as SGDLS and CDR2 as YYNGEE. The CDR3 is made up of 16 amino acids. V shed 0 bases and J shed 5 bases, with 12 bases lying between them.

The CDR3 nucleotides read TGTGCCAGCAGTTCAAGACAGGGCTTTGGTGAAAAACTGTTTTTT. It specifies CASSSRQGFGEKLFF. The J gene is TRBJ1-4, the V gene TRBV2, with TRBD1 matching 7 bases. V was pared by 5 bases and J by 7 bases, with 10 bases of the junction left unmatched. This CDR3 contains 15 residues. Germline CDR1 SNHLY, CDR2 FYNNEI.